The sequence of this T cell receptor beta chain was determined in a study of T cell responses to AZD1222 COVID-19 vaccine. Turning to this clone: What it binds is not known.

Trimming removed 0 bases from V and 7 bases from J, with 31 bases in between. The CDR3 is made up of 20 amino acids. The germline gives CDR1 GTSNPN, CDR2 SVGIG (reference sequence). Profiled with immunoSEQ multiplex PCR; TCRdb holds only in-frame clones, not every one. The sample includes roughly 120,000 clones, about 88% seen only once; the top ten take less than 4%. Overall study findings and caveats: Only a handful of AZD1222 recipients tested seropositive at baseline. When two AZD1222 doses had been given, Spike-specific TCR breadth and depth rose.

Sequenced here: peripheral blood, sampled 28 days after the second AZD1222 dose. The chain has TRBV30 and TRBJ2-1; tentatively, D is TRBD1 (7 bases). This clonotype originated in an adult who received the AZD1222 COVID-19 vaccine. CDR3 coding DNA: TGTGCCTGGAGTGTATGGGTCTCTGAGACGGGAGTCGGGGACAGTAATGAGCAGTTCTTC. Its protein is CAWSVWVSETGVGDSNEQFF.